One T cell receptor beta chain is described in this entry. This clonotype was seen a handful of times. It lacks a known antigen. Per-base qualities were not stored, and no clone one base away is much larger. This entry belongs to a study of T cell repertoires in cytomegalovirus infection (dated by TCRdb to about 2019). Study-level background: The peptide stimulations were aimed at well-studied HLA-B-restricted epitopes as well as recently identified HLA-C-restricted CMV epitopes, whose presentation resists viral immunomodulation. Donor HLA type was relevant to the analysis, as public TCR beta signatures indicated carriage of CMV infection together with the matching HLA type. Summary of the overall study and its limitations: In both this cohort and an independent 352-donor cohort, the cumulative frequency of public TCR beta family members distinguished carriers of CMV infection plus the relevant HLA type. The ex vivo response was dominated by HLA-C-restricted CMV-specific TCR beta clonotypes, and the single most frequent clonotype in two of eight donors was supplied by these HLA-C-restricted clonotypes.

Sequenced on an Illumina HiSeq 1500. TCRdb cleaned the public reads at Q25 with fastp, built clones with MiXCR and kept in-frame beta chains. Records with the same CDR3 protein are collapsed into one entry carrying the most frequent genes and DNA. Here the sample has around 71,000 distinct CDR3 sequences; more than 20% occur a single time. Approximately 68% of the sample rests with the top ten. V loses 6 bases, J loses 7 bases, and the germline ends lie 9 bases apart. The germline V gene yields MNHNS for CDR1 and SASEGT for CDR2. Reading from cysteine to phenylalanine, the CDR3 counts 11 amino acids. Only the CDR3 region is kept as DNA, spanning 33 bases read in frame from base 1. The intended sense of this specimen's treatment or condition label: in vitro stimulation with specific CMV peptide epitopes to enrich CMV-specific T cells.

Here the chain combines TRBV6-1 and TRBJ2-5; tentative D gene TRBD2, with 5 bases matching. The source material was CD8+ T cells from cultured PBMCs, sampled from culture after CMV antigen stimulation. The sequence was collected from a human donor in good health (CMV status not recorded). Some clones in this sample may be carry-over from other donors' samples. The CDR3 in this case is CASSTGGTQYF. DNA sequence: TGTGCCAGCAGCACCGGAGGGACCCAGTACTTC.